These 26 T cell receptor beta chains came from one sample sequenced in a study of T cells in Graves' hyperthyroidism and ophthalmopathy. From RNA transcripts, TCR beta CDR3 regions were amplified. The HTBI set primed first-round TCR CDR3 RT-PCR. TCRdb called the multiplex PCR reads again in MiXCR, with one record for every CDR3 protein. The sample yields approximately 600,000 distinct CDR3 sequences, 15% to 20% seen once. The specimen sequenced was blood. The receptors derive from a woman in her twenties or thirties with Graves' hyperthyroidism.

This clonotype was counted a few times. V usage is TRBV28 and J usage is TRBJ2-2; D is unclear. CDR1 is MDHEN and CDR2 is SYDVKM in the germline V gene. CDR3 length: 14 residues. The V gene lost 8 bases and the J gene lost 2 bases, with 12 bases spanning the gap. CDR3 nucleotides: TGTGCCAGCCGACACCCACTAAACACCGGGGAGCTGTTTTTT. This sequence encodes CASRHPLNTGELFF.

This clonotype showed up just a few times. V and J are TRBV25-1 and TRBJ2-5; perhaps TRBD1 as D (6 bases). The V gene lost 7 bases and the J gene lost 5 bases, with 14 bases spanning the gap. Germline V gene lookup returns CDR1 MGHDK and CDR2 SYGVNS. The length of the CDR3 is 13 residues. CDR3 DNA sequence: TGTGCCAGCACCAACACAGGGTTGGAGACCCAGTACTTC. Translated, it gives CASTNTGLETQYF.

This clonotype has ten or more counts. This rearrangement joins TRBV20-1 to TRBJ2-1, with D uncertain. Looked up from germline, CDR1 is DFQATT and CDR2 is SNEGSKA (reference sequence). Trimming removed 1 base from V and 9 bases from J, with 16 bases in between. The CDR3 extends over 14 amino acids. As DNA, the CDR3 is TGCAGTGCTAGAGCCCTCTTTTTGTTTCGTGAGCAGTTCTTC. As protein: CSARALFLFREQFF.

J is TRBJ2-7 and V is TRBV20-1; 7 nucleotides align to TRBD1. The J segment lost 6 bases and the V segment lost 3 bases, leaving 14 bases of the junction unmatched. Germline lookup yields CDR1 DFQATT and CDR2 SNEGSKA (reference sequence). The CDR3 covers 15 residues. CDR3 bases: TGCAGTGCTAGTGGGGGTAAAACAGGGGTCTCCGAGCAGTACTTC. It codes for CSASGGKTGVSEQYF.

The CDR3 sequence is CASSLIREADTQYF. As DNA, the CDR3 is TGTGCCAGCAGTTTAATCCGGGAGGCAGATACGCAGTATTTT. This rearrangement joins TRBV28 to TRBJ2-3, with 7 bases lining up with TRBD2. With 2 bases clipped from V and 4 bases from J, the junction kept 3 bases outside the gene matches. The CDR3 sequence is 14 residues long. The germline V gene has CDR1 MDHEN and CDR2 SYDVKM.

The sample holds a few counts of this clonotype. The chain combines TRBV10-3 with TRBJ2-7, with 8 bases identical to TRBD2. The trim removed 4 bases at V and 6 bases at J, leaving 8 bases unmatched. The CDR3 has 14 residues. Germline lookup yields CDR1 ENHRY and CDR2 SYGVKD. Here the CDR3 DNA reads TGTGCCATCAGTGTAGCGGGATCGTCAATCGAGCAGTACTTC. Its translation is CAISVAGSSIEQYF.

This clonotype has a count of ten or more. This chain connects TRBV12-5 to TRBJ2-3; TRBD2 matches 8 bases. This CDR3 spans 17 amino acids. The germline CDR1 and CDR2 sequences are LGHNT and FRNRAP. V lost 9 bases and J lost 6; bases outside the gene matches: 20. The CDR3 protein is CARRRPLTSGRGDTQYF. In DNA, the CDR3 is TGTGCTAGGCGACGCCCTCTAACTAGCGGAAGAGGGGATACGCAGTATTTT.

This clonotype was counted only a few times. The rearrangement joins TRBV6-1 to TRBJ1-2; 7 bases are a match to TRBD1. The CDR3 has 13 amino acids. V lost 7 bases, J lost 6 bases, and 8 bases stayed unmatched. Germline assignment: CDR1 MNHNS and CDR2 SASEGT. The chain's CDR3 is CASIRDRGHGYTF. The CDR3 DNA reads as TGTGCCAGCATCCGGGACAGAGGCCATGGCTACACCTTC.

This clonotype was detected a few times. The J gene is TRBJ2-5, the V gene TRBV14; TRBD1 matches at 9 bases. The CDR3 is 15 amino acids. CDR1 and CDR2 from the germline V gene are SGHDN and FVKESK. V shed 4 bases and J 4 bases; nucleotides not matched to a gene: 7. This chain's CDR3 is CASSRGQGVGETQYF. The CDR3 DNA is TGTGCCAGCAGCCGGGGACAGGGAGTGGGAGAGACCCAGTACTTC.

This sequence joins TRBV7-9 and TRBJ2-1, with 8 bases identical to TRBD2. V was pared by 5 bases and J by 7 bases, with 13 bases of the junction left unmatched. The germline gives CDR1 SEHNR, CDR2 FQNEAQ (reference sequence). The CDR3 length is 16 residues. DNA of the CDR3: TGTGCCAGCAGCCCCCGGGGGGGGGGAGGGCCTAATGAGCAGTTCTTC. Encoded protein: CASSPRGGGGPNEQFF.

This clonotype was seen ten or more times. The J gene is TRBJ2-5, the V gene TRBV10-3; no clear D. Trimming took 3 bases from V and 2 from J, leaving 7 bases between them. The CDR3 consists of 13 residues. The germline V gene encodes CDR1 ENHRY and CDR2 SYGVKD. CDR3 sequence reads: CAISDLGQETQYF. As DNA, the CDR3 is TGTGCCATCAGTGATTTAGGGCAAGAGACCCAGTACTTC.

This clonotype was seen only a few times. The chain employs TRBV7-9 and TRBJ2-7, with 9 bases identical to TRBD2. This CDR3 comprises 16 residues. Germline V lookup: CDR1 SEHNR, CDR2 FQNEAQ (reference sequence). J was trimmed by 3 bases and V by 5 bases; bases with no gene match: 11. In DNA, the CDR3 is TGTGCCAGCAGCCCCCACGGGCTAGCGGGAATCTACGAGCAGTACTTC. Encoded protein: CASSPHGLAGIYEQYF.

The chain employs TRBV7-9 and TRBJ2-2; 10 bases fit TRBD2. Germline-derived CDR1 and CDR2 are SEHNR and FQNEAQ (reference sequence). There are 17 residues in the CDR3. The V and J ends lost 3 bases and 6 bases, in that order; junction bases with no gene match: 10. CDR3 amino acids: CASSFNPLAGDPGELFF. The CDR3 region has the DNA TGTGCCAGCAGCTTCAACCCCCTAGCGGGAGATCCCGGGGAGCTGTTTTTT. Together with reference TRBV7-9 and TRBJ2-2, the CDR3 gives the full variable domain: DTGVSQNPRHKITKRGQNVTFRCDPISEHNRLYWYRQTLGQGPEFLTYFQNEAQLEKSRLLSDRFSAERPKGSFSTLEIQRTEQGDSAMYLCASSFNPLAGDPGELFFGEGSRLTVL.

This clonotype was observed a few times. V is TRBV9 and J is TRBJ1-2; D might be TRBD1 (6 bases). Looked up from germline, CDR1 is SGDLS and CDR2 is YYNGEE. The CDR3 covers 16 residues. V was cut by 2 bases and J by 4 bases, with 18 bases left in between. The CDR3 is CASSVAPGAGPYGYTF. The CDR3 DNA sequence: TGTGCCAGCAGCGTCGCGCCGGGGGCAGGGCCCTATGGCTACACCTTC.

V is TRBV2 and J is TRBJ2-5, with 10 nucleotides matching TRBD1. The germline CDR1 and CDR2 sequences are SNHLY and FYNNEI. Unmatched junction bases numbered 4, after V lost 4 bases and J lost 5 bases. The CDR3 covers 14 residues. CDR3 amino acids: CASSGTGGTETQYF. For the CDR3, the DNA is TGTGCCAGCAGTGGGACAGGGGGAACGGAGACCCAGTACTTC.

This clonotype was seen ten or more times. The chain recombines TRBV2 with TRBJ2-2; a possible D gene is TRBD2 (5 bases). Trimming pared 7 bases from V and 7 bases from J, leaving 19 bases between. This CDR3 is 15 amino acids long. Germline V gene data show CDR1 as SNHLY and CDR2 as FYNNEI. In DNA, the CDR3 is TGTGCCAGCACCGCGGGCTTGGGCGGCGTCGGGGAGCTGTTTTTT. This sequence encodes CASTAGLGGVGELFF. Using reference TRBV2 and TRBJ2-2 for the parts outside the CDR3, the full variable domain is EPEVTQTPSHQVTQMGQEVILRCVPISNHLYFYWYRQILGQKVEFLVSFYNNEISEKSEIFDDQFSVERPDGSNFTLKIRSTKLEDSAMYFCASTAGLGGVGELFFGEGSRLTVL.

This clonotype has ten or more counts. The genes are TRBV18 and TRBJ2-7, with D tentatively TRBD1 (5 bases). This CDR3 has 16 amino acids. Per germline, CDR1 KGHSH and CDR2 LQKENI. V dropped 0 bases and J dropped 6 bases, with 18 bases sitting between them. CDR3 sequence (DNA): TGTGCCAGCTCACCACCGTCAGGGCGAGTTGGTCGCGAGCAGTACTTC. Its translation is CASSPPSGRVGREQYF.

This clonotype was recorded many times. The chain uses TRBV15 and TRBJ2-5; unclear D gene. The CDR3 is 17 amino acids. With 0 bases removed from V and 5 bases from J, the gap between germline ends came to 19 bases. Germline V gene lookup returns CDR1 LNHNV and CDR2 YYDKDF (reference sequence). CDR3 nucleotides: TGTGCCACCAGCAGAGATCGTGGTGGGCAGGTTGGCGAGACCCAGTACTTC. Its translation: CATSRDRGGQVGETQYF.

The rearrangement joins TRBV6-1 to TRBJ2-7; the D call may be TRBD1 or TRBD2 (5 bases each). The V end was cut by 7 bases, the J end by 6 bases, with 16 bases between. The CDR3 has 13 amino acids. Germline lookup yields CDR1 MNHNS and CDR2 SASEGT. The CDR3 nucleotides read TGTGCCAGCATCGGGACGGGGACCTGCGAGCAGTACTTC. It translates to CASIGTGTCEQYF.

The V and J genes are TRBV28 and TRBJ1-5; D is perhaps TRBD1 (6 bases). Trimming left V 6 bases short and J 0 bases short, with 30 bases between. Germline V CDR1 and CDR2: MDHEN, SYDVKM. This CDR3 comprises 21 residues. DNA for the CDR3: TGTGCCAGCAGCCACGCCCTGGAAAACAGGGCCAACAGTTATAGCAATCAGCCCCAGCATTTT. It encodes CASSHALENRANSYSNQPQHF.

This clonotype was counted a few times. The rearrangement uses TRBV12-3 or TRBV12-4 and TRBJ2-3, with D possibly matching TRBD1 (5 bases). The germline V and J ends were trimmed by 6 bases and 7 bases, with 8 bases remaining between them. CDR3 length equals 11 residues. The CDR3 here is CASRRQNTQYF. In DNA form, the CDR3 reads TGTGCCAGCAGGCGACAGAATACGCAGTATTTT.

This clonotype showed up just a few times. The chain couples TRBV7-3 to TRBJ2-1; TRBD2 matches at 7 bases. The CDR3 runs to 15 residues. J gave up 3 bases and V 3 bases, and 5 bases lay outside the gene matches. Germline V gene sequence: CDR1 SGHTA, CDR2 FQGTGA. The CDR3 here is CASSFASGHYNEQFF. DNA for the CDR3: TGTGCCAGCAGCTTCGCTAGCGGACACTACAATGAGCAGTTCTTC.

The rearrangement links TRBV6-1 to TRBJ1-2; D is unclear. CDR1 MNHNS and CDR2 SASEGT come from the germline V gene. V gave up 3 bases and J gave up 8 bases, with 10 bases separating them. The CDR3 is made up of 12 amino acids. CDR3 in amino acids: CASSDRYMGYTF. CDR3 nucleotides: TGTGCCAGCAGTGATCGGTATATGGGCTACACCTTC.

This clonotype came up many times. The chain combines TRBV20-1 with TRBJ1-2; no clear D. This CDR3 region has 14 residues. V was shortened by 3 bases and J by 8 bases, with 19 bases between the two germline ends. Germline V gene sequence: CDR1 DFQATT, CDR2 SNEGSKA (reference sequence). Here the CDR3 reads CSARAQGPEEGYTF. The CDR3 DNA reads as TGCAGTGCTAGGGCCCAAGGCCCGGAAGAGGGCTACACCTTC.

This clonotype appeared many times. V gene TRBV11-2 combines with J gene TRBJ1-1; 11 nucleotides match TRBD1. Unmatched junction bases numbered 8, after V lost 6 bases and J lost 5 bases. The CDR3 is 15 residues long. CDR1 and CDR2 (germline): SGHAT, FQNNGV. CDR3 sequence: CASSSGTGGSTEAFF. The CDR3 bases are TGTGCCAGCAGTTCCGGGACAGGGGGATCGACTGAAGCTTTCTTT.

The CDR3 protein is CASRGQLRSPLHF. The CDR3, as DNA: TGCGCCAGCAGGGGACAGTTACGTTCACCCCTCCACTTT. The chain is built from TRBV5-1 and TRBJ1-6; 7 positions agree with TRBD1. Per germline, CDR1 SGHRS and CDR2 YFSETQ. The trim removed 5 bases at V and 9 bases at J, leaving 5 bases unmatched. This CDR3 region has 13 residues.